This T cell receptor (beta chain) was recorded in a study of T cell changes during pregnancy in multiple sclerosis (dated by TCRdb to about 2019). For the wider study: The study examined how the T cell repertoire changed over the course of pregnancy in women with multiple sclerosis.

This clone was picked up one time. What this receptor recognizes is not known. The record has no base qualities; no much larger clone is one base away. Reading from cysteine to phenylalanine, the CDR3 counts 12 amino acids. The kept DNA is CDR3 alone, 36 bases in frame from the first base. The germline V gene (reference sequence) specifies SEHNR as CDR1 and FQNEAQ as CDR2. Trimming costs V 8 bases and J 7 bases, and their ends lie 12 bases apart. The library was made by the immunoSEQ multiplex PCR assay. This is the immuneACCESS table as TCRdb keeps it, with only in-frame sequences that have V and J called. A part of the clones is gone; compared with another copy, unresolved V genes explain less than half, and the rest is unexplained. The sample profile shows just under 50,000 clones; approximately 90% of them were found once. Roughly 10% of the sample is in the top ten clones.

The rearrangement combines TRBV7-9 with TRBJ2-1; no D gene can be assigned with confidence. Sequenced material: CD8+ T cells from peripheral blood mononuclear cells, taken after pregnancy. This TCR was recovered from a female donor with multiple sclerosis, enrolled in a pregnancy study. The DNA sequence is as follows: TGTGCCAGCCGCGTAGCCGCGAATGAGCAGTTCTTC. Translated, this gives CASRVAANEQFF.